This entry concerns a single TCR beta chain. Its target antigen remains unknown. No per-base quality is available; no much larger clone lies one base away. This sample is part of a study of identical twins (dated by TCRdb to the mid-2010s). The study in broad terms: TCR alpha and beta repertoires from monozygotic twins, unrelated adults of various ages and cord blood were deep-sequenced to test whether fetal clonotypes persist. To rule out contamination, the twin experiments were replicated at different times with different library preparation protocols. General conclusions and limits of the study: Zero-insertion analyses could be partly confounded by invariant T cells such as MAIT and iNKT, though diverse VJ usage argued against such confounding for most clonotypes. Fewer insertions were carried by abundant cord blood beta clonotypes; a weaker similar trend was observed in young adult naive repertoires, while no such trend was observed in memory repertoires. Because the same donors could not be followed over many years, the conclusions depended on cross-sectional statistical analysis. Recombination models systematically underestimated out-of-frame TCR alpha sharing in monozygotic twins but agreed with sharing between unrelated individuals. A weaker excess of twin sharing was found in beta out-of-frame sequences because the signal-to-noise ratio was lowered by fewer shared sequences. Out-of-frame TCR alpha sequences shared between twins showed an excess of low generation-probability sequences compared with coincidental sharing between unrelated individuals.

The germline V gene encodes CDR1 SGHRS and CDR2 YFSETQ. V lost 4 bases and J lost 0 bases, and the count of bases not matched to a germline gene is 6. The CDR3 spans 16 residues, from the cysteine through the phenylalanine. CDR3 DNA only is kept here, 48 bases in frame from base 1. Only healthy Caucasian donors were included. Library generation was performed with 5' RACE. TCRdb shows the sequencer as Illumina HiSeq 2000. Template switching added a universal primer binding site, and the final cDNA carried a unique molecular identifier that allowed TCR cDNA molecules to be counted accurately. Specific primers in the conserved constant-segment region were used to synthesize first-strand cDNA for the TCR alpha and beta chains. To control for contamination, each cDNA library was double barcoded with a SMART-Mk sample barcode plus Illumina barcodes. TruSeq adapter sequences and Illumina sample barcodes were added in two successive PCR steps. TCR alpha and beta cDNA libraries were sequenced on the Illumina HiSeq platform with custom primers. As for how the authors treated the data: MiGEC processed the raw reads to extract unique molecular identifiers, while MiXCR was used to determine the CDR3 positions. Recombination models were inferred per individual with the repgenHMM and IGoR tools using an EM algorithm. Shared clonotypes were analyzed with the tcR package in R, and sharing was normalized by the product of cloneset sizes. Out-of-frame nonproductive sequences were analyzed to study raw recombination free of thymic and clonal selection effects. TCRdb trimmed public reads at Q25 via fastp, called clones via MiXCR and kept in-frame beta chains. Each entry is one CDR3 protein sequence, shown with its most common DNA and genes. The V and J calls and clone size are TCRdb's, not the authors'. A total of 1.5 million to 2 million distinct CDR3 sequences appear in this sample, less than 35% of them only once. The leading ten clones occupy about 0.27% of the sample.

The V and J segments used are TRBV5-1 and TRBJ2-7, with 11 junctional bases fitting TRBD2. The sequence derives from a newborn girl in good health. The sequencing sample was made of cord blood. The nucleotide sequence reads as follows: TGCGCCAGCAGCCAGACTAGCGGGACTCTCTCCTACGAGCAGTACTTC. Its protein is CASSQTSGTLSYEQYF.